This T cell receptor (beta chain) was sequenced during a study of neurological immune-mediated disorders. Via MiXCR, TCRdb re-called the 5' RACE reads, giving one row per CDR3 protein. The repertoire holds around 130,000 distinct CDR3 sequences, with roughly 3.2% as singletons. Unsorted libraries were derived from 2 million PBMCs stored at -80 C. Unmatched junction bases numbered 7, after V lost 1 base and J lost 4 bases. The V gene's germline CDR1 is LGHNA and CDR2 YSLEER. This CDR3 is 15 amino acids long. This clonotype came up many times. The antigen is not known. Whole-study results and caveats: Multiple sclerosis, the disease with the least TCR clonal expansion, fell below healthy controls, whereas HTLV-1-associated myelopathy showed the most.

This sequence was found in a young woman with multiple sclerosis. Material: PBMCs. V usage is TRBV4-3 and J usage is TRBJ2-7, with 7 bases identical to TRBD1. DNA of the CDR3: TGCGCCAGCAGCCAAGGGGCAGGGGGTAAATACGAGCAGTACTTC. This gives the protein CASSQGAGGKYEQYF.